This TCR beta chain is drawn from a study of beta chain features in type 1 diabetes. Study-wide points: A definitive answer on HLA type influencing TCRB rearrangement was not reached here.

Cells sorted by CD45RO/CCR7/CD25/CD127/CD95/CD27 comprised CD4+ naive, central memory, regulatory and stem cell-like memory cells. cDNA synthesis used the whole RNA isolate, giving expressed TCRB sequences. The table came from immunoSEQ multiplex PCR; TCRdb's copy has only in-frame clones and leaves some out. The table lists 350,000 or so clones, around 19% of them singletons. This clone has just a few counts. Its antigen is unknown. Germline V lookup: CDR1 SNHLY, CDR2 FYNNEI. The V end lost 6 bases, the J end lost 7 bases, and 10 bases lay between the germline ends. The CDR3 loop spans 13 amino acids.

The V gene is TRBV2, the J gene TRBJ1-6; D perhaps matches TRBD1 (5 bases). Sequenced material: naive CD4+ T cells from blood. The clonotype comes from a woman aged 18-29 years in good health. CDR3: CASRQEGNSPLHF. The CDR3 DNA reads TGTGCCAGCAGACAGGAGGGCAATTCACCCCTCCACTTT.